This paragraph covers one TCR beta chain sequence. This sample is drawn from a study of shared T cell receptors in the human thymus. Libraries were prepared by immunoSEQ multiplex PCR; TCRdb keeps only in-frame clonotypes and omits some of them. The sample lists 700,000 to 750,000 clones, roughly 85% occurring once. The germline V gene encodes CDR1 LNHDA and CDR2 SQIVND (reference sequence). Trimming removed 4 bases from V and 6 bases from J; junction bases left unmatched: 5. The CDR3 extends over 14 amino acids. These data are also associated with another study on human thymus T cells. This second study notes: Thymus pieces cut out during corrective heart surgery were the tissue that was used. Thymic and blood repertoires appeared to display a bias in their usage of V and J genes.

The V gene is TRBV19, the J gene TRBJ2-1; TRBD2 matches 8 bases. This TCR was recovered from a girl less than two years old with a congenital heart defect. Sample: thymocytes. The CDR3: CASSSGGTINEQFF. CDR3 in DNA: TGTGCCAGTAGTAGCGGGGGGACGATCAATGAGCAGTTCTTC.